This TCR beta chain comes out of a study of Siglec-9 on CD8 T cells in melanoma. Assay used: immunoSEQ multiplex PCR; TCRdb lists only in-frame clones, some missing. The sample holds 30,000 to 45,000 clones, roughly 80% seen once. Study outcomes and limitations: In melanoma tumors, a Siglec-9-marked effector memory CD8+ subset reportedly appeared to accumulate.

Looked up from germline, CDR1 is SSHAT and CDR2 is FNYEAQ (reference sequence). The length of the CDR3 is 15 residues. Notes on this clone: Its antigen is still unknown. At one end, the junction sequence differs from germline, possibly due to a read error.

The chain joins TRBV7-7 to TRBJ2-7, with D perhaps assigned TRBD1 or TRBD2 (5 bases each). The clonotype comes from a human donor in good health. The material sequenced was Siglec-9- CD8+ T cells sorted from blood. CDR3 sequence reads: CASSPISGTASEQYF. The CDR3 nucleotides are TGTGCTAGCAGCCCGATTTCCGGGACGGCGAGCGAGCAGTACTTC.